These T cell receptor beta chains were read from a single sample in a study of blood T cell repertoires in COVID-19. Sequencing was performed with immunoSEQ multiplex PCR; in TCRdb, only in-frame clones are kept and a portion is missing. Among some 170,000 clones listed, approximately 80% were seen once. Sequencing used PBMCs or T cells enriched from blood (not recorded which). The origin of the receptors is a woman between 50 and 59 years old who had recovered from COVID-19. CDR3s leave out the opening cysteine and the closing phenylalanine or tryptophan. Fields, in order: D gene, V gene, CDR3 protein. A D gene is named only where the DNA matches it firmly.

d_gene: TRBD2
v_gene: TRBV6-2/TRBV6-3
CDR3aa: ASSYLAVSYEQY

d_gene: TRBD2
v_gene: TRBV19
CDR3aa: ASSIGGGRAYNEQF

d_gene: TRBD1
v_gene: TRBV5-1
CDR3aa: ASSLGHSTGAGGYT

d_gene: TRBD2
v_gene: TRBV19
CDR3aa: ASSSWGGRNPDTQY

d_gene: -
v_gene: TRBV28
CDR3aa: ASSFWIGQQETQY

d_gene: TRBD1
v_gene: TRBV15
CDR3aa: ATSRGGGTGSTEQF

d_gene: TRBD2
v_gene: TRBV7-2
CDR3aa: ASSLSRAGGLYTQY

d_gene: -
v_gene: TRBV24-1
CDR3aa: ATSDGGSYEQY

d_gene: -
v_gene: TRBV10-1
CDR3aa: ASSVRRDTANTGELF

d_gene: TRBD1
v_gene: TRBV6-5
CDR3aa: ASRDGRGRREKLF

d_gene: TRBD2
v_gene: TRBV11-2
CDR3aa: ASSQPRTSAYTGELF

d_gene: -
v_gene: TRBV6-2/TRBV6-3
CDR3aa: ASSYRRDTQY

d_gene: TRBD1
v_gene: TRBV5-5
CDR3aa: ASSLEGGQGNSPLH

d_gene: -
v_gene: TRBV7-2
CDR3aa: ASSLEALYEQY

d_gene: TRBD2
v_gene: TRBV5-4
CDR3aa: ASSLREGYEQY

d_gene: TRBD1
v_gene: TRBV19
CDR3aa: ASSTRTGILSGANVLT

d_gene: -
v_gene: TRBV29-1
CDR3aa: SAAGDGDTQY

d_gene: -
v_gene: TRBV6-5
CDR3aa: AHRTNYGYT

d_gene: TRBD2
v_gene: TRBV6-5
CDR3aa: ASSYDGTSSNEQY

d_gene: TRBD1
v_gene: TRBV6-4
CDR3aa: ASRQGADTQY